The entry that follows covers one T cell receptor beta chain sequence. Its antigen remains unidentified. Base qualities are not recorded, but no much larger clone differs from it by a single base. T-cell subsets were not sorted, so the analysis was performed on bulk bone marrow. Bone marrow from about a dozen myelodysplastic syndrome patients, collected before and after hypomethylating agent therapy, underwent immunosequencing of the TCR beta CDR3 regions. To track the repertoire longitudinally, every patient provided one baseline bone marrow along with two to three bone marrows taken at different post-treatment timepoints. Whole bone marrow served as the source for genomic DNA extraction, with DNA quality checked using TapeStation, NanoDrop OneC and PicoGreen assays. The CDR3 has 16 amino acids, counting the end cysteine and phenylalanine. Only the CDR3 part of the read is kept: 48 bases, read in frame from the first base. Germline trimming: 0 bases from V, 6 bases from J; junction bases outside gene matches: 10. The germline V gene encodes CDR1 LNHNV and CDR2 YYDKDF (reference sequence).

Libraries came from the immunoSEQ multiplex PCR assay. Sequencing was run at survey resolution with two replicates of roughly 200 ng each, for a total of around 400 ng of DNA per sample. Using multiplex PCR primers aimed at V and J genes, the hsTCRB kit picked up rearranged TCRB sequences in genomic DNA. The CDR3 region was amplified in a first PCR of 31 cycles using the QIAGEN Multiplex PCR Kit. A second PCR of roughly 8 cycles attached sample barcodes and Illumina adapters to each replicate. Pooled libraries were quantified using a QuantStudio 6 and the KAPA library quantification kit. Roughly 14 pM of pooled libraries were sequenced on an Illumina MiSeq with 156-cycle single-end reads and a 15-cycle index read. The paper's processing steps were these. Of 150,000 or so unique clonotypes, 1.5% to 2% were flagged by VDJdb annotation as previously reported viral-epitope-specific clonotypes. Raw reads were processed into normalized, annotated TCRB repertoires with the immunoSEQ Data Assistant and immunoSEQ Analyzer. Clonotypes were analyzed with the immunarch R package version 0.6.5 and BioAnalyzer. Before richness was estimated, every repertoire was downsampled to match the clone count of the smallest repertoire. Clonotypes were categorized as expanded, contracted or novel by Fisher's exact tests, where a novel clonotype had zero frequency before treatment. Significantly changed CDR3 beta sequences were clustered with GLIPH2 using simulation_depth=1000 and kmer_min_depth=3, and CDR3s shorter than five residues were excluded. The clones in this table, taken by TCRdb from immuneACCESS, are in-frame only. Not every clone is retained; where verified, under half of the shortfall comes from an unresolved V gene, and the cause of the rest is unknown. Clonal size and the V and J genes are those of that table, whereas D and trimming came from the DNA. The sample table shows 4,500 to 5,500 clones, and around 83% are seen once. The top ten constitute less than 25% of the sample.

This record comes from a study of hypomethylating agent response in myelodysplastic syndrome (TCRdb year 2021). For context, the study as a whole: The hypomethylating agent given was azacitidine in about 70% of the 11 patients and decitabine in 3 of 11 patients. The cohort was composed of fewer than ten male and a couple of female myelodysplastic syndrome patients. Six or seven patients responded with complete response or hematologic improvement, and roughly five patients were non-responders. TET2 mutation was identified most frequently, being present in 5 of 11 patients. Response was defined as complete response or hematologic improvement, and patients meeting neither criterion were classed as non-responders. On average the patients were 72.2 +/- 6.3 years old, and a diploid cytogenetic profile was seen most often. Study-wide findings and limitations: Only 11 patients were analyzed, making the cohort small. Possible recognition of novel MDS antigens by the shared GLIPH2 clusters was not confirmed, and experimental validation of that possible recognition is needed. Novel clonotypes were found to emerge more often in responders, whereas more contracted clonotypes were observed in non-responders after treatment. After treatment with a hypomethylating agent, no significant changes in richness, rarefaction diversity or clonality were seen, whether all patients were considered together or each response group separately. Healthy control donors were not age-matched to MDS patients, which could have impacted the MDS versus healthy comparison.

The sequence was collected from a human donor with myelodysplastic syndrome. This chain is built from TRBV15 and TRBJ1-2, and 7 junctional nucleotides match TRBD1. The sequences come from bone marrow, collected before or after starting hypomethylating agent treatment for myelodysplastic syndrome (not recorded which). The CDR3 region has the sequence CATSREKGGGGDGYTF. The DNA sequence follows: TGTGCCACCAGCAGAGAAAAGGGAGGGGGCGGTGATGGCTACACCTTC.